The 13 T cell receptor beta chains presented below share a single source sample, sequenced in a study of human T cells and chemical hapten exposure. TCRdb analysed the RACE reads with MiXCR anew, one entry per CDR3 protein. This table has about 90,000 distinct CDR3 sequences, about a tenth appearing once. Time point denoted: patch test 3, about 24 weeks after DPC sensitization. Regarding treatment: therapeutic diphenylcyclopropenone sensitization with weekly scalp DPC. Sequencing used whole blood, obtained in connection with sensitization to the hapten diphenylcyclopropenone (DPC). These receptors originate from a woman aged 25-40 years with alopecia areata. Some clones in this sample may be carry-over from other donors' samples.

This clonotype was detected a few times. The chain couples TRBV15 to TRBJ1-4, with D hard to call. The germline V and J ends were trimmed by 0 bases and 5 bases, with 7 bases remaining between them. The CDR3 is made up of 14 amino acids. The germline gives CDR1 LNHNV, CDR2 YYDKDF (reference sequence). CDR3 loop: CATSRDRINEKLFF. CDR3 DNA: TGTGCCACCAGCAGAGATCGAATAAATGAAAAACTGTTTTTT.

V usage is TRBV4-2 and J usage is TRBJ2-3; possible D gene TRBD2, 5 bases. Trimming cost V 0 bases and J 6 bases, with 7 bases left between them. There are 13 residues in the CDR3. Per the germline V gene, CDR1 is LGHNA and CDR2 is YNFKEQ. The CDR3 DNA reads as TGTGCCAGCAGCCAAGATGGGGAGGATACGCAGTATTTT. Its protein is CASSQDGEDTQYF.

The V call is TRBV4-1, the J call TRBJ1-5, with D tentatively TRBD1 (6 bases). The V end lost 0 bases, the J end lost 6 bases, and 15 bases lay between the germline ends. CDR3 length equals 16 residues. Germline values: CDR1 MGHRA, CDR2 YSYEKL. CDR3 amino acids: CASSQDWDNRGQPQHF. The CDR3 DNA follows: TGCGCCAGCAGCCAAGATTGGGACAACAGAGGTCAGCCCCAGCATTTT.

This clonotype was seen at least ten times. The V call is TRBV18, the J call TRBJ1-6; D uncertain. Trimming took off 0 bases at V and 7 bases at J, with 4 bases between the two ends. From germline, CDR1 is KGHSH and CDR2 LQKENI. CDR3 size: 13 residues. The CDR3 region has the DNA TGTGCCAGCTCACCACCGAGCAATTCACCCCTCCACTTT. Protein: CASSPPSNSPLHF.

A few counts support this clonotype. V and J are TRBV6-1 and TRBJ2-3; D is unresolved. This CDR3 comprises 14 residues. V was pared by 3 bases and J by 3 bases, with 10 bases between. Looked up from germline, CDR1 is MNHNS and CDR2 is SASEGT. CDR3 coding DNA: TGTGCCAGCAGTGATCGGCTAGTAACAGATACGCAGTATTTT. The encoded protein is CASSDRLVTDTQYF.

This clonotype was seen ten or more times. This chain links TRBV7-9 with TRBJ1-5; D is unresolved. V lost 4 bases and J 2 bases, leaving 3 bases between the germline ends. The CDR3 is 12 residues long. The germline V gene has CDR1 SEHNR and CDR2 FQNEAQ (reference sequence). CDR3 in DNA: TGTGCCAGCAGCTCCGGCAATCAGCCCCAGCATTTT. The encoded protein is CASSSGNQPQHF. The full variable domain, rest sourced from reference TRBV7-9 and TRBJ1-5, is DTGVSQNPRHKITKRGQNVTFRCDPISEHNRLYWYRQTLGQGPEFLTYFQNEAQLEKSRLLSDRFSAERPKGSFSTLEIQRTEQGDSAMYLCASSSGNQPQHFGDGTRLSIL.

This clonotype was seen only a few times. This chain connects TRBV5-4 to TRBJ2-4; D gene unclear. The V end lost 1 base, the J end lost 6 bases, and 11 bases lay between the germline ends. This CDR3 has 14 residues. Germline V gene lookup returns CDR1 SGHNT and CDR2 YYREEE (reference sequence). CDR3 sequence (DNA): TGTGCCAGCAGCTTGACCGGAGAAATAAACATTCAGTACTTC. Amino acids: CASSLTGEINIQYF.

This clonotype has just a few counts. V is TRBV29-1 and J is TRBJ2-2; D call uncertain. In germline, CDR1 is SQVTM, CDR2 ANQGSEA. The CDR3 runs 13 residues. The CDR3 DNA follows: TGCAGTGTACTGGGCCCAGTTGGCGGGGAGCTGTTTTTT. It codes for CSVLGPVGGELFF.

The chain recombines TRBV20-1 with TRBJ2-7; tentatively, D is TRBD2 (6 bases). Germline lookup yields CDR1 DFQATT and CDR2 SNEGSKA (reference sequence). There are 14 residues in the CDR3. Trimming pared 4 bases from V and 2 bases from J, leaving 15 bases between. CDR3 nucleotide sequence: TGCAGTGCTATAGAGCGGGCCGGACCCTACGAGCAGTACTTC. This encodes CSAIERAGPYEQYF.

This clonotype was seen a handful of times. Here the CDR3 DNA reads TGTGCCAGCAGCTTATCCAGGGGGGACACAGATACGCAGTATTTT. It yields the protein CASSLSRGDTDTQYF. The chain recombines TRBV7-9 with TRBJ2-3, with TRBD1 as a possible D gene (7 bases). Trimming took 2 bases from V and 2 from J, leaving 11 bases between them. Germline assignment: CDR1 SEHNR and CDR2 FQNEAQ (reference sequence). CDR3 length equals 15 residues.

This clonotype was detected many times. This chain uses TRBV10-2 with TRBJ2-1, with TRBD2 matching over 12 bases. The germline V gene encodes CDR1 WSHSY and CDR2 SAAADI. J gave up 6 bases and V 5 bases, and 2 bases lay outside the gene matches. The CDR3 spans 14 residues. For the CDR3, the DNA is TGCGCCAGCAGTAAACTAGCGGGGGGCAATGAGCAGTTCTTC. As protein: CASSKLAGGNEQFF.

The table lists this clonotype with a few counts. The V and J genes are TRBV7-8 and TRBJ2-7, with 10 bases aligning to TRBD1. Losses at the gene ends were 1 base for V and 4 bases for J; bases not matched to a gene: 1. From germline, CDR1 is SGHVS and CDR2 FQNEAQ. This CDR3 spans 14 amino acids. CDR3 protein: CASSLVDRGYEQYF. The CDR3 nucleotides are TGTGCCAGCAGCTTAGTGGACAGGGGGTACGAGCAGTACTTC.

This clonotype was counted a few times. V gene TRBV30 combines with J gene TRBJ2-1; D possibly matches TRBD1 or TRBD2 (5 bases each). Trimming took off 2 bases at V and 6 bases at J, with 20 bases between the two ends. Germline CDR1 and CDR2: GTSNPN and SVGIG (reference sequence). This CDR3 spans 16 amino acids. This chain's CDR3 is CAWSLPRRAGGNEQFF. In DNA, the CDR3 is TGTGCCTGGAGTCTTCCCCGGCGGGCTGGGGGCAATGAGCAGTTCTTC.